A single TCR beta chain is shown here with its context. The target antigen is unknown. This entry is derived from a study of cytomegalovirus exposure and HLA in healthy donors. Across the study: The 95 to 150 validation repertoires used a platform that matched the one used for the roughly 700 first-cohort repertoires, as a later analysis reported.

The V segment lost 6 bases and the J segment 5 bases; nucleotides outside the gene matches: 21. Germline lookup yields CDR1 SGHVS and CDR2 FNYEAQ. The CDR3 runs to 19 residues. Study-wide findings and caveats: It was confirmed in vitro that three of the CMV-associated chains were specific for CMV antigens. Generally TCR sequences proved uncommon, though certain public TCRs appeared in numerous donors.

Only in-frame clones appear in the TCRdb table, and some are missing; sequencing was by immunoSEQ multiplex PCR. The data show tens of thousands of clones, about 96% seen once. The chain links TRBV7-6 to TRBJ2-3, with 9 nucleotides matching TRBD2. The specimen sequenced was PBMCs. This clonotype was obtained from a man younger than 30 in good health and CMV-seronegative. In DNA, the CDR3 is TGTGCCAGCAGACGAGCGAGGGGGAAAAGCGGGAGGCCTGGAGATACGCAGTATTTT. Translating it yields CASRRARGKSGRPGDTQYF.